The T cell receptor beta chain described here comes from a study of blood T cell repertoires in COVID-19. Overall study context: Donors in the United States, Italy and Spain gave samples during acute or convalescent COVID-19. In each case, the material was cDNA or gDNA derived from T cells, B-cell-depleted T cells, or PBMCs.

This CDR3 has 15 amino acids. Germline lookup yields CDR1 MGHRA and CDR2 YSYEKL. V lost 4 bases to trimming and J lost 1 base, with 13 bases between them. In the original processing: It was from reference gene primer amplification that nucleated cell counts were estimated. Profiling relied on immunoSEQ multiplex PCR, and the TCRdb table lists in-frame clones only, not all of them. The DNA was the basis for D and trimming; V, J and clone size are from that table. The sample lists about 71,000 clones, 88% seen once, with more than 2% in the top ten. This clonotype was obtained from a human donor in a cohort sampled during active COVID-19. The source material was peripheral blood. This chain joins TRBV4-1 and TRBJ2-5; D might be TRBD2 (5 bases). CDR3 loop: CASSPSGSSQETQYF. CDR3 DNA sequence: TGCGCCAGCAGCCCTTCGGGGTCCAGCCAAGAGACCCAGTACTTC.